This T cell receptor (beta chain) is drawn from a study of regulatory T cells in long-lasting Graves disease. Sample time point: newly diagnosed GD, antithyroid drugs for less than 3 months. Isolated PBMC RNA provided the starting material for the TCR library. Patients came from an endocrinology department in Xi'an, China. This clonotype was seen repeatedly, ten times or more. V lost 6 bases, J lost 9 bases, and 17 bases lay in between. This CDR3 is 13 amino acids long. CDR1 is MNHNS, CDR2 SASEGT, per germline. Arm-PCR of CDR3 regions and iRepertoire HTBI primers were the basis on which TCR beta libraries were built. TCRdb reprocessed the multiplex PCR reads with MiXCR, giving one entry per CDR3 protein. Of roughly 380,000 distinct CDR3 sequences listed, around 15% are singletons.

This TCR derives from a female donor with Graves disease. The J gene is TRBJ1-1, the V gene TRBV6-1; a possible D gene is TRBD1 (6 bases). The specimen was peripheral blood mononuclear cells (PBMCs), collected at new diagnosis, from a patient treated with antithyroid drugs. The CDR3 DNA follows: TGTGCCAGCAGCCCCGGGACATGGCTAAAAGCTTTCTTT. Its protein product is CASSPGTWLKAFF.